This T cell receptor beta chain was captured in a study of post-analysis software for immune sequencing data. Study results and caveats: Relative to controls, patients had several TRBV segments at higher frequency, with TRBV5-6, TRBV5-1 and TRBV20-1 among these.

Unique molecular identifiers were built into the TCR beta cDNA libraries. The T cell input of about 0.9 to 11 million gave about 500,000 cDNA molecules. TCRdb reprocessed the PCR reads with MiXCR, giving one entry per CDR3 protein. The sample has about 570,000 distinct CDR3 sequences; around 34% are singletons. This CDR3 contains 14 residues. Germline CDR1 and CDR2: LGHDT and YNNKEL (reference sequence). This clonotype has a single count. Its antigen is not known. One junction end does not reproduce the germline sequence, and a read error may be involved. The gene calls are TRBV3-1 and TRBJ1-6; TRBD1 matches 8 bases. The source of this sequence is a girl aged 2-17 years with multiple sclerosis. The source material was blood. CDR3 residues: CAGSQEDRDSPLHF. In nucleotides, the CDR3 is TGTGCCGGCAGCCAGGAGGACAGGGATTCACCCCTCCACTTT.